The 12 T cell receptor beta chains given below trace back to one sample, sequenced in a study of Graves' ophthalmopathy and Graves' hyperthyroidism. Amplification from RNA transcripts yielded the TCR beta CDR3 regions. Following a first-round RT-PCR that used HTBI primers, a second-round multiplex PCR was carried out. TCRdb independently ran MiXCR on the multiplex PCR reads; one entry per CDR3 protein. The table records about 660,000 distinct CDR3 sequences, over 40% of them present only once. Material for sequencing was peripheral blood. The receptors were gathered from an adult man with Graves' ophthalmopathy.

Turning to this clonotype: A read error is possible here, since a much larger clone lies one base away. The gene calls are TRBV7-6 and TRBJ2-2, with 7 bases identical to TRBD2. This CDR3 has 17 residues. V lost 5 bases, J lost 6 bases, and 15 bases stayed unmatched. From germline, CDR1 is SGHVS and CDR2 FNYEAQ. The CDR3 spells CASSQHLAVGVPGELFF. CDR3 coding DNA: TGTGCCAGCAGCCAGCACCTAGCGGTTGGGGTTCCCGGGGAGCTGTTTTTT.

This clonotype was picked up many times. The rearrangement uses TRBV5-8 and TRBJ1-5; 8 bases align to TRBD1. CDR1 is SGHTS, CDR2 YDEGEE, per germline. This CDR3 region has 16 residues. The ends lost 1 base at V and 7 bases at J; junction bases unmatched: 10. Here the CDR3 reads CASSLRDRGPQQPQHF. CDR3 coding DNA: TGTGCCAGCAGCTTGAGAGACAGGGGCCCACAACAGCCCCAGCATTTT. Combining the CDR3 with reference TRBV5-8 and TRBJ1-5 gives the whole variable domain EAGVTQSPTHLIKTRGQQATLRCSPISGHTSVYWYQQALGLGLQFLLWYDEGEERNRGNFPPRFSGRQFPNYSSELNVNALELEDSALYLCASSLRDRGPQQPQHFGDGTRLSIL.

J is TRBJ1-1 and V is TRBV9, with D possibly being TRBD1 (5 bases). CDR3 length equals 13 residues. Trimming shortened V by 0 bases and J by 11 bases, and 14 bases separated the two germline ends. The V gene's germline CDR1 is SGDLS and CDR2 YYNGEE. The CDR3 DNA reads TGTGCCAGCAGCGTAGCGGGGGACGCAACGGCTTTCTTT. Translation gives CASSVAGDATAFF.

CDR3: CASSLVGSYNEQYF. CDR3 DNA sequence: TGTGCCAGCAGCTTAGTCGGCTCCTACAATGAGCAGTACTTC. This chain links TRBV7-2 with TRBJ2-7; D remains ambiguous. Looked up from germline, CDR1 is SGHTA and CDR2 is FQGNSA. Trimming took 1 base from V and 7 from J, leaving 14 bases between them. The CDR3 contains 14 residues.

The chain employs TRBV7-9 and TRBJ2-5; possible D gene TRBD2, 5 bases. Looked up from germline, CDR1 is SEHNR and CDR2 is FQNEAQ (reference sequence). The V and J ends lost 7 bases and 3 bases respectively, with 12 bases between them. The CDR3 totals 13 residues. The CDR3 protein is CASTRGEEETQYF. The CDR3 DNA reads as TGTGCCAGCACCCGGGGTGAGGAAGAGACCCAGTACTTC.

This clonotype was counted many times. In nucleotides, the CDR3 is TGTGCCAGCAGCTTAGCAGGGACAGGGAACACTGAAGCTTTCTTT. Translated: CASSLAGTGNTEAFF. The chain carries TRBV7-9 and TRBJ1-1, with 8 bases fitting TRBD1. V lost 0 bases, J lost 1 base, and 1 base stayed unmatched. This CDR3 is built from 15 residues. CDR1 is SEHNR, CDR2 FQNEAQ, per germline (reference sequence).

Many counts were recorded for this clonotype. The V and J genes are TRBV14 and TRBJ1-2; 9 bases fit TRBD1. The CDR3 runs to 12 residues. The V and J ends lost 4 bases and 7 bases, in that order; junction bases with no gene match: 1. The germline V gene has CDR1 SGHDN and CDR2 FVKESK. The DNA of the CDR3 is TGTGCCAGCAGCCGGGACAGGGTTGGCTACACCTTC. It encodes CASSRDRVGYTF.

This clonotype was seen at least ten times. The rearrangement uses TRBV20-1 and TRBJ2-7, with no clear D. CDR1 and CDR2 (germline): DFQATT, SNEGSKA (reference sequence). Trimming left V 3 bases short and J 2 bases short, with 8 bases between. This CDR3 comprises 12 residues. The CDR3 loop reads CSARGGPYEQYF. The CDR3 bases are TGCAGTGCTAGGGGCGGCCCCTACGAGCAGTACTTC.

This clonotype was counted between two and nine times. The chain has TRBV7-9 and TRBJ1-3, with D tentatively TRBD1 (5 bases). The ends were cut back, 3 bases at V and 7 bases at J, with 16 bases in the middle. The germline gives CDR1 SEHNR, CDR2 FQNEAQ (reference sequence). This CDR3 comprises 15 residues. CDR3 sequence (DNA): TGTGCCAGCAGCTTGGTTTCGAGGGGTTCTAACACCATATATTTT. Translating gives CASSLVSRGSNTIYF. The variable domain in full, completed from reference TRBV7-9 and TRBJ1-3, reads DTGVSQNPRHKITKRGQNVTFRCDPISEHNRLYWYRQTLGQGPEFLTYFQNEAQLEKSRLLSDRFSAERPKGSFSTLEIQRTEQGDSAMYLCASSLVSRGSNTIYFGEGSWLTVV.

This clonotype appeared a few times. The chain carries TRBV5-1 and TRBJ1-4; D is undetermined. V lost 0 bases, J lost 8 bases, and 11 bases lay in between. Germline V gene data show CDR1 as SGHRS and CDR2 as YFSETQ. The CDR3 runs 14 residues. CDR3 bases: TGCGCCAGCAGCTTGGGGACCCATAGGGAAAAACTGTTTTTT. Its protein is CASSLGTHREKLFF.

This clonotype showed up many times. The genes are TRBV7-9 and TRBJ2-7; D assignment may be TRBD1 or TRBD2 (5 bases each). Germline V gene lookup returns CDR1 SEHNR and CDR2 FQNEAQ (reference sequence). This CDR3 is 14 amino acids long. The V end lost 1 base, the J end lost 3 bases, and 10 bases lay between the germline ends. The CDR3 loop is CASSLGGTFYEQYF. The DNA for the CDR3 is TGTGCCAGCAGCTTAGGTGGGACGTTCTACGAGCAGTACTTC.

Regarding this clonotype: Being one base from a much bigger clone, this may be a read error. The chain links TRBV6-5 to TRBJ1-5; 10 bases are a match to TRBD1. CDR1 is MNHEY, CDR2 SVGAGI, per germline. The CDR3 sequence is 14 residues long. V lost 8 bases, J lost 6 bases, and 7 bases stayed unmatched. In nucleotides, the CDR3 is TGTGCCAGCGTTACCAGGACAGGGGGTCAGCCCCAGCATTTT. Protein: CASVTRTGGQPQHF.